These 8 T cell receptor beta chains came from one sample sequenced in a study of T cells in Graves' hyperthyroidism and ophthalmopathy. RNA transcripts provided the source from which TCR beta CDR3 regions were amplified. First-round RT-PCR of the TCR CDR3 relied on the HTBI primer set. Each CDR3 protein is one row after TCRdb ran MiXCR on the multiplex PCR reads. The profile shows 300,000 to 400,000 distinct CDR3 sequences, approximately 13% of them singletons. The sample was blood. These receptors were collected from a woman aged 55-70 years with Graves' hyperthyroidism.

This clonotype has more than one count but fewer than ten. The CDR3 sequence: CASSFGEQEAFF. DNA for the CDR3: TGCGCCAGCAGCTTCGGGGAACAGGAAGCTTTCTTT. The chain joins TRBV5-1 to TRBJ1-1; D unclear. Looked up from germline, CDR1 is SGHRS and CDR2 is YFSETQ. The germline V and J ends were trimmed by 2 bases and 8 bases, with 10 bases remaining between them. The CDR3 has 12 amino acids.

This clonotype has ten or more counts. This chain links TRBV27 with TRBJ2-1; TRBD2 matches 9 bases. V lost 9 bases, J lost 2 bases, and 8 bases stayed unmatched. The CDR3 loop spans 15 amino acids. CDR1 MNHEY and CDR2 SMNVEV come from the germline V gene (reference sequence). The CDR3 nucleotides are TGTGCCAGTGGTAGGTCTAGCGGGACCTACAATGAGCAGTTCTTC. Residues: CASGRSSGTYNEQFF.

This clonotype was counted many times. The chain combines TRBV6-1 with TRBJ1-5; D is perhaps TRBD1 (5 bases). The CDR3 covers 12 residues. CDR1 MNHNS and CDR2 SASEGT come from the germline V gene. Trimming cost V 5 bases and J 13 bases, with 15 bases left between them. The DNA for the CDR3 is TGTGCCAGCAGTCGGGACTTCGTAGTTCAGCATTTT. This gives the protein CASSRDFVVQHF.

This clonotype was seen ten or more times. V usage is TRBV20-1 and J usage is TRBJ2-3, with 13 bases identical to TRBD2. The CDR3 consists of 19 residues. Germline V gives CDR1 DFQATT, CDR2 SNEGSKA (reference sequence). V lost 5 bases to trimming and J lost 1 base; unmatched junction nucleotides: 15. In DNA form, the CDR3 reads TGCAGTGCTCTTAACCCACTAGCGGGAGGGGGTGGGGGCACAGATACGCAGTATTTT. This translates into CSALNPLAGGGGGTDTQYF.

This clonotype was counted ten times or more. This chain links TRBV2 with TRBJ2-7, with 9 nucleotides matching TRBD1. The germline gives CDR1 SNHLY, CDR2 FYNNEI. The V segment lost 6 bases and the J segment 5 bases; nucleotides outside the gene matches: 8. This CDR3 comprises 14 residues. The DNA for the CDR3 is TGTGCCAGCAGCTCGACAGGGGGTAGCGACGAGCAGTACTTC. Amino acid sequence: CASSSTGGSDEQYF.

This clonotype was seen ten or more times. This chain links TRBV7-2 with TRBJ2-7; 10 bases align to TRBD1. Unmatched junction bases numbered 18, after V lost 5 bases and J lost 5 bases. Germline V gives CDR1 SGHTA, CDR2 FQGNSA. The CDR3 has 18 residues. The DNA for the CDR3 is TGTGCCAGCAGCATCACCGGGACAGGGGCCTTCCTTACGGACGAGCAGTACTTC. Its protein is CASSITGTGAFLTDEQYF.

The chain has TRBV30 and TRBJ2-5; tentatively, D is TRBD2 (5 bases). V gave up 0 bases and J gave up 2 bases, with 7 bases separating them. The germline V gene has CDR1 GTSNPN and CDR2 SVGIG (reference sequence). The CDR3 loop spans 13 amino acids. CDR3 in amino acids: CAWSVGEQETQYF. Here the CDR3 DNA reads TGTGCCTGGAGTGTTGGGGAGCAAGAGACCCAGTACTTC.

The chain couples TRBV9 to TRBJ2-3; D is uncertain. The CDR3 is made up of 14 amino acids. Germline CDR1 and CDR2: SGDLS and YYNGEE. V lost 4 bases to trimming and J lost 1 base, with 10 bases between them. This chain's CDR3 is CASSPHEGTDTQYF. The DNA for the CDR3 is TGTGCCAGCAGCCCCCACGAAGGCACAGATACGCAGTATTTT.